The T cell receptor beta chain described here comes from a study of T cell responses to AZD1222 COVID-19 vaccine listed by TCRdb under 2021. Broadly, across the study: A total of 233 trial participants underwent TCR sequencing, of whom 200 to 220 had received two doses of AZD1222 and approximately 25 had received two doses of the MenACWY control vaccine. Trial participants were enrolled by age into subgroups of 18-55, 56-69 and 70-plus years, and roughly 160, 29 and 62 TCR-sequenced participants, respectively, were included in these subgroups.

The meaning of the sample's time point label: about 28 days (+/-7) after the second vaccine dose. AZD1222 recipients given second doses at about 4 weeks or at about 12 weeks were pooled, since spike-specific TCR depth and breadth were not found to differ between the two schedules. Vaccinee samples were obtained from the UK trials COV001 and COV002, which included a single-blind randomized controlled phase 2/3 trial of AZD1222 (ChAdOx1 nCoV-19) in healthy adults. For TCRbeta chain sequencing, PBMC samples were collected from trial participants at day 0 and at day 28 after the second dose. Turning to this clone: This receptor's antigen is unknown. The input lacks base qualities; no much larger clone sits a single base away.

The CDR3 regions of human TCRbeta chains were subjected to immunosequencing. The original methods were these. Repertoire TCRs were checked for matches against a reference library of SARS-CoV-2-specific TCRs that had been generated using the MIRA antigen-specificity platform. Breadth meant the fraction of unique TCRs that were SARS-CoV-2-associated, whereas depth meant the fraction of total T cells that were SARS-CoV-2-associated. Using the MIRA data, each spike-specific TCR was assigned both to the spike region to which the TCR was reactive and to a CD4 or CD8 class. Log10-transformed breadth and depth values were compared by one-way ANOVA with Sidak's multiple comparisons tests. Imported from immuneACCESS, the table was reduced by TCRdb to in-frame sequences with V and J called. These copies leave out some clones; in studies compared against another copy, an unresolved V gene accounts for under half, and the cause of the remainder is not known. That table gives V, J and clone size, and the DNA gave D and trimming. This sample gives approximately 100,000 clones in total; 70% to 90% of them show up just once. The ten top clones hold about a tenth of the sample.

The full study reports these points: Participants were mostly white British, with more females than males. The authors suggested clonal diversity may have been underestimated. Conclusions about previously exposed vaccinees were limited because only six AZD1222 recipients were SARS-CoV-2 seropositive at baseline. Reportedly, almost half of the unique spike-specific TCRs recognized epitopes lying outside the regions that are mutated in the B.1.351 and B.1.1.7 variants. Because no day 14 peak-response samples were available, the repertoires could be characterized only after the peak T cell response. In the small 56-69-year group, the increase in depth fell short of significance, most likely because of low power. Vaccine-associated CD4 TCRs spanned the whole spike protein, with dominant responses in regions 160-218 and 743-854. After two AZD1222 doses, spike-specific TCR breadth and depth were significantly higher than at day 0 and than in MenACWY recipients.

Trimming removed 3 bases from V and 0 bases from J, leaving 8 bases between the germline ends. From its cysteine to its phenylalanine, the CDR3 spans 14 amino acids. Only the CDR3 portion is preserved as DNA: 42 bases, with reading frame beginning at the first base. Looking up the germline V gene yields CDR1 ENHRY and CDR2 SYGVKD. The clonotype originates from an adult who received the AZD1222 COVID-19 vaccine. This material consisted of peripheral blood, taken 28 days after the second AZD1222 dose. This chain is built from TRBV10-3 and TRBJ1-1; there is no confident call for the D gene. CDR3 reads: CAISDRDLNTEAFF. The nucleotide sequence is given as TGTGCCATCAGTGATCGGGATTTGAACACTGAAGCTTTCTTT.